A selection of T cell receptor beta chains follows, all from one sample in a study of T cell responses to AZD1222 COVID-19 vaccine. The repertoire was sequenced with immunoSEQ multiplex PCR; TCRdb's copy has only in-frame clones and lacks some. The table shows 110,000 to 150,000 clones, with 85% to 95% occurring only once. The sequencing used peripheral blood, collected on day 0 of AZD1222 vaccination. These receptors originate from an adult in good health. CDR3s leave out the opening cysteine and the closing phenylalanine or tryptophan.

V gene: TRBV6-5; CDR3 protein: ASSYDPSSRGYGYT
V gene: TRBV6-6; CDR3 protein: ASSPQSGTAITGELF
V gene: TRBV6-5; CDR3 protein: ASRGLAGPYEQY
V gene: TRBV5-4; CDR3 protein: ASSLASGRYNEQF
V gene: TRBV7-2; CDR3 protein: ASSPPPGQGPYEQY
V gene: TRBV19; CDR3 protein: ASRQGSGYTEAF
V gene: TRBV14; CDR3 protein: ASSQGRTSGTYNEQF
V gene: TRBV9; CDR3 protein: ASSRRGGETQY
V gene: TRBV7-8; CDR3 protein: ASRIAGVRNTGELF
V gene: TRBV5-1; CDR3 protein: ASSLETFTDTQY
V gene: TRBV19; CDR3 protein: ASSINRSSYNSPLH
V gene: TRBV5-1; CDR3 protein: ASSIGTGDEKLF
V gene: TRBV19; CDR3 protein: ASSPNDRGEQY
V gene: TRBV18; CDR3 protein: ASSRGGDSTYEQY
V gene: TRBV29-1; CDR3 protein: SVVFQNGLLAGEVGEQY
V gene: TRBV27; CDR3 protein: ASCTAGPYNEQF
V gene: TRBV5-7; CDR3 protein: ASSLGGYYDEKLF
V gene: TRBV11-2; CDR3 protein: ASSLAPSTDTQY
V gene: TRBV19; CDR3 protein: ASSIGRVDQETQY
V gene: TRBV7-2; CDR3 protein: ASSQGARWQPQH
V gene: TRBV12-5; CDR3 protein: ASGLGGTGEGNTIY
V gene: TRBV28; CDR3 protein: ASKPQGAITEAF
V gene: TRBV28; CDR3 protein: ASSSRLAESLYEQY
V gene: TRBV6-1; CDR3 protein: ASSEVHHRSGNTIY
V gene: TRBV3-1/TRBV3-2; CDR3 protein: ASSQDRYSGGDLSNQPQH
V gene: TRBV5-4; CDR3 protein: ASSFGAGAGDTQY
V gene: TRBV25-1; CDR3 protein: ASQANSGANVLT
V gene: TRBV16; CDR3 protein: ASSPQVGGYGYT
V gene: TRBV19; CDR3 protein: ASSISSAKPTNEKLF
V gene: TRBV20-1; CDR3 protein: SARRETQY
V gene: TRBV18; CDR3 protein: ASSPGGDLYTEAF
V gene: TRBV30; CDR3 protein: AWGKGSGRSNEQF
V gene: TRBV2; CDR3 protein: ASSGTEFSGANVLT
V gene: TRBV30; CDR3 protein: AWVPSSGTEAF
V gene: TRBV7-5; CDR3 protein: ARSLSRHRAGNSPLH
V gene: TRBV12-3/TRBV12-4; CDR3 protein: ASSLLTGSPLH
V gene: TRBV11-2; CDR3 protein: ASSLVMGERNTEAF
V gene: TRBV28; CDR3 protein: ASSLGRGAAEAF
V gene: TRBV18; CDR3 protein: ASSPFQEETQY
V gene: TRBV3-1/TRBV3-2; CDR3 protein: ASSPRTGYTGELF